The table lists the clone carrying this TCR beta chain with a few counts. These data are taken from a study of T-cell reconstitution after alpha-beta-depleted transplantation in children. V was pared by 0 bases and J by 6 bases, with 10 bases between. This CDR3 has 14 amino acids. Germline values: CDR1 SGHRS, CDR2 YFSETQ. Unique molecular identifiers were incorporated during preparation of the TCRbeta library. TCRdb passed the PCR reads through MiXCR, listing each CDR3 protein once. The sample contains about 600,000 distinct CDR3 sequences, about 10% of which appear only once. The material was PBMCs from the stem cell graft donor, obtained from the stem cell graft. The chain recombines TRBV5-1 with TRBJ1-5, with D possibly matching TRBD1 (5 bases). This TCR was recovered from a human donor who donated a stem cell graft to a child with acute myeloid leukemia. CDR3 loop: CASSLGGSSQPQHF. CDR3 DNA: TGCGCCAGCAGCTTGGGGGGGTCGAGTCAGCCCCAGCATTTT.